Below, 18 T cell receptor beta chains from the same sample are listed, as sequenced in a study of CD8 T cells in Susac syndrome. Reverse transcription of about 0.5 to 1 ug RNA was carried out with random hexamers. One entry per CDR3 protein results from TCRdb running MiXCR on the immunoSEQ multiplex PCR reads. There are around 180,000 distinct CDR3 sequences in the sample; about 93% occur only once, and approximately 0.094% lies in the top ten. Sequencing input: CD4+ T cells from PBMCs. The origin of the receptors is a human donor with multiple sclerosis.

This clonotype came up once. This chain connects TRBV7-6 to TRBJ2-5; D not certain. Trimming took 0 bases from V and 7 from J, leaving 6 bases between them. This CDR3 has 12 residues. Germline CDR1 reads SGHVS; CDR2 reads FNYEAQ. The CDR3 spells CASSLARGTQYF. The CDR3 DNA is TGTGCCAGCAGCTTAGCACGCGGGACCCAGTACTTC.

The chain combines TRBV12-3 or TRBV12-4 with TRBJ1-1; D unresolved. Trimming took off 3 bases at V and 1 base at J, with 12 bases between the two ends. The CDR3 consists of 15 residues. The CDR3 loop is CASSFGSARNTEAFF. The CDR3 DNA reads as TGTGCCAGCAGTTTCGGTTCGGCTCGGAACACTGAAGCTTTCTTT.

CDR3 DNA sequence: TGTGCCAGTACCCTGGTTGGGCAGGGGAATTCACCCCTCCACTTT. This gives the protein CASTLVGQGNSPLHF. This chain links TRBV19 with TRBJ1-6; D may be TRBD1 (6 bases). CDR1 LNHDA and CDR2 SQIVND come from the germline V gene (reference sequence). Deletions cut 7 bases from V and 7 bases from J, with 17 bases between. The CDR3 runs to 15 residues.

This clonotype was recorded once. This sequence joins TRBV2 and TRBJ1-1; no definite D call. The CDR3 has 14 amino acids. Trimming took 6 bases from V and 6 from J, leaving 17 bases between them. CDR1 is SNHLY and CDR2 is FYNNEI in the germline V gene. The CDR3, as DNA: TGTGCCAGCAGCCGCGAAGCAGGAGGCTCTGAAGCTTTCTTT. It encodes CASSREAGGSEAFF.

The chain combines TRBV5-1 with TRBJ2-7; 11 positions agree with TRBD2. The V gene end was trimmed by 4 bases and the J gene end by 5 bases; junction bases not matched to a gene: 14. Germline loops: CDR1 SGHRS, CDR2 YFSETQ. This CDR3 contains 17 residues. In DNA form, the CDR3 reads TGCGCCAGCAGCCCCGGGGCCCTAGCGGGAGGAAGAAACGAGCAGTACTTC. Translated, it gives CASSPGALAGGRNEQYF.

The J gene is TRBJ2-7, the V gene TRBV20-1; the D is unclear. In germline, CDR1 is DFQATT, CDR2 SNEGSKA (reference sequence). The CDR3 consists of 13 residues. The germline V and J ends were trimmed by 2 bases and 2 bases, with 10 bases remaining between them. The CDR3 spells CSARRVSTYEQYF. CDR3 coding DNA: TGCAGTGCTAGAAGGGTCAGCACCTACGAGCAGTACTTC.

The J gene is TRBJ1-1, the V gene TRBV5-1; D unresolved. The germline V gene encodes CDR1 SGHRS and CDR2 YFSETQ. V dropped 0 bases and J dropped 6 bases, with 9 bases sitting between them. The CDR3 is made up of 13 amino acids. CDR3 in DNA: TGCGCCAGCAGCTTGGCCCCGCTTTCTGAAGCTTTCTTT. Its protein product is CASSLAPLSEAFF.

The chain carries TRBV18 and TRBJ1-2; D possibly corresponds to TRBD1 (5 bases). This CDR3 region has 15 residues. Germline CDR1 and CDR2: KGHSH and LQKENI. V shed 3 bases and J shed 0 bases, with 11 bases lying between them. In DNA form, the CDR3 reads TGTGCCAGCTCACCGATGACAGAAGCTAACTATGGCTACACCTTC. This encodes CASSPMTEANYGYTF.

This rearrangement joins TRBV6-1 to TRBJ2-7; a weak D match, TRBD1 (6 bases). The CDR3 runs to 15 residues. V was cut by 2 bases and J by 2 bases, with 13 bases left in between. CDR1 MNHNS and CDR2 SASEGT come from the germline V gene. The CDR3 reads CASSEYRDTTYEQYF. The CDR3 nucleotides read TGTGCCAGCAGTGAATACCGGGACACCACCTACGAGCAGTACTTC.

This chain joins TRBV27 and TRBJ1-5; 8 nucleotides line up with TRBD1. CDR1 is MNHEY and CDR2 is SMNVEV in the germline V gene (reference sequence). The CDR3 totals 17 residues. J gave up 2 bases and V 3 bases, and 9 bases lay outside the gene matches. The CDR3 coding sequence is TGTGCCAGCAGTTTCCTCCCGACAGGGGAACGCAATCAGCCCCAGCATTTT. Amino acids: CASSFLPTGERNQPQHF.

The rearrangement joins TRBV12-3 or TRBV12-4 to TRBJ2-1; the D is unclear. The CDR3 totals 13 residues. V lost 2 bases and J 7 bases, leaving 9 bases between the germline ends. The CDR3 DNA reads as TGTGCCAGCAGTTTAATGGCCGGTAATGAGCAGTTCTTC. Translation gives CASSLMAGNEQFF.

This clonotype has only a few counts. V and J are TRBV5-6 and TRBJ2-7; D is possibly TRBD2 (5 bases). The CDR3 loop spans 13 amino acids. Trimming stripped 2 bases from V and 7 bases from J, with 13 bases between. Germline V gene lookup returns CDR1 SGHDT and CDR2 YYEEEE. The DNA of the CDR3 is TGTGCCAGCAGCTTCCTGACTACTGAAGAGCAGTACTTC. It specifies CASSFLTTEEQYF.

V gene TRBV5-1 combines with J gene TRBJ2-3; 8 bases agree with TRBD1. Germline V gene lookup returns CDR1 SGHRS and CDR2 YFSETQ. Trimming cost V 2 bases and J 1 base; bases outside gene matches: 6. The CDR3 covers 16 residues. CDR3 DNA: TGCGCCAGCAGCTTAAGACAGGGGATGGGCACAGATACGCAGTATTTT. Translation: CASSLRQGMGTDTQYF.

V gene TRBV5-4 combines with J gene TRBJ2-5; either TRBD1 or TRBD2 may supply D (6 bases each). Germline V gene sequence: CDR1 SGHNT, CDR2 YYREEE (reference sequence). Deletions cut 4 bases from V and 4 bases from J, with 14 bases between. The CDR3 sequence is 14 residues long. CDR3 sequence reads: CASSNRQEGETQYF. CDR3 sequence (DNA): TGTGCCAGCAGCAACCGACAGGAGGGAGAGACCCAGTACTTC.

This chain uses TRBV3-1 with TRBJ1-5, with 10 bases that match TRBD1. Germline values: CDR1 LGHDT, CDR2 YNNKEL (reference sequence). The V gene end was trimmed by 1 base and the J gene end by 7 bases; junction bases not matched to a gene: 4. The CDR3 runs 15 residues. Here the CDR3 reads CASSQGWTGGQPQHF. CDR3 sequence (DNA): TGTGCCAGCAGCCAAGGGTGGACAGGGGGACAGCCCCAGCATTTT. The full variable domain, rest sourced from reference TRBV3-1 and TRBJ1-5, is DTAVSQTPKYLVTQMGNDKSIKCEQNLGHDTMYWYKQDSKKFLKIMFSYNNKELIINETVPNRFSPKSPDKAHLNLHINSLELGDSAVYFCASSQGWTGGQPQHFGDGTRLSIL.

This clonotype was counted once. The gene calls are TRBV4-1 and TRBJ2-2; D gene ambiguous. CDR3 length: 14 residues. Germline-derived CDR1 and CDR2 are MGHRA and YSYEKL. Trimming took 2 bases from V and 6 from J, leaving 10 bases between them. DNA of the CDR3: TGCGCCAGCAGCCAACTTCCTGGTCCCGGGGAGCTGTTTTTT. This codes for CASSQLPGPGELFF.

The DNA for the CDR3 is TGCAGTGCCCAGGGCCAAACGAACACCGGGGAGCTGTTTTTT. Translation gives CSAQGQTNTGELFF. The rearrangement joins TRBV20-1 to TRBJ2-2; tentatively, D is TRBD1 (5 bases). The CDR3 loop spans 14 amino acids. CDR1 and CDR2 (germline): DFQATT, SNEGSKA (reference sequence). V lost 6 bases and J lost 0, with 11 bases in between.

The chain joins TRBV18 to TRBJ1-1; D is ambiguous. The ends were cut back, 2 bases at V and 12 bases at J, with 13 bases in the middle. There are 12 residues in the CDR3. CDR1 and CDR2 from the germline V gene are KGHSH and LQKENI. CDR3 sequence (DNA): TGTGCCAGCTCACCAAGAAACGGGGTGCCTTTCTTT. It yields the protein CASSPRNGVPFF.